This T cell receptor (beta chain) was profiled in a study of blood T cell repertoires in COVID-19 (dated by TCRdb to the early 2020s). With regard to the full study: Samples from collaborators originated in the United States, Italy and Spain and spanned both the acute and convalescent phases of COVID-19. Nearly every sample came with metadata listing a de-identified subject ID, COVID-19 status, age in years and sex. The repertoires were released in a freely available public database meant as a resource for research on the immune response to SARS-CoV-2. Where available, HLA class I and class II types were obtained from metadata supplied by the sample provider rather than from assay-based typing. Deeply sampled blood TCRbeta repertoires from subjects exposed to, actively infected with, or recovered from COVID-19 were included in the dataset. Samples came from the ongoing ImmuneRACE study (first 160 participants) plus 1,254 subjects from 6 global collaborators. The prospective study material was composed of cDNA or gDNA derived from T cells, B-cell-depleted T cells, or PBMCs.

General conclusions and limits of the study: The amount of clinical and demographic metadata varied by source and participant and was provided uncurated.

A remark on this clone: Its antigen is still unknown. No much larger clone is present one base from it, and per-base qualities are unavailable.

The immunoSEQ Assay, a bias-controlled multiplex PCR, was used to amplify TCRbeta CDR3 regions from genomic DNA. In the original analysis: Nucleated cell counts per sample were estimated from amplification of reference gene primers within the assay. To quantify the absolute abundance of each unique TCRbeta CDR3 rearrangement, sequence reads were collapsed and filtered. Productive Simpson clonality was computed per sample as the square root of Simpson's diversity index over productive rearrangements. TCRdb's version of the immuneACCESS table is confined to in-frame rearrangements and falls short of the full clone set. An unresolved V gene accounts for under half of the shortfall where checked; the remainder is of unknown origin. V and J calls and clone size follow that table, whereas D and trimming were derived from the DNA. Across this sample there are 150,000 to 170,000 clones, with approximately 86% seen only once. Approximately 0.6% of the sample lies in the top ten.

One collaborating source in Seattle enrolled patients during active infection and followed them longitudinally through the course of disease. Collaborating institutions collected whole blood in K2EDTA tubes following their own protocols. For TCRbeta analysis, collaborators shipped samples in one of three forms: frozen whole blood, isolated PBMCs, or DNA extracted from either of those sample types. Specimen: peripheral blood. The TCR was taken from a man aged 55 to 70 with COVID-19, enrolled during active disease.

The CDR3 reads as follows: CASSATGFTEAFF. In nucleotide form, the sequence is TGTGCCAGCAGCGCCACAGGTTTCACTGAAGCTTTCTTT. The chain uses TRBV6-5 and TRBJ1-1; TRBD1 might be the D gene, on 5 matching bases. The CDR3, from cysteine to phenylalanine, totals 13 residues. The retained sequence is limited to the CDR3, 39 bases, with the frame set at the first base. The junction carries 12 bases between V and J, which are trimmed by 6 bases and 4 bases respectively. The germline V gene sets CDR1 to MNHEY and CDR2 to SVGAGI.